This entry describes one TCR beta chain. Its antigen is not known. This entry is derived from a study of OX40 agonist ivuxolimab in advanced cancers. Study as a whole: Cohort: 82.7% men, mean age approximately 60, aged about 23 to 79.

The study's findings and limits: More expanded clones were seen, on average, in CD8+ T cells than in CD4+. Which antigen the expanded peripheral T cells recognized is unknown.

TCRdb keeps only in-frame clones here, not all; method: immunoSEQ multiplex PCR. The sample lists approximately 15,000 clones, about four fifths seen once, with roughly 15% in the top ten. The CDR3 length is 15 residues. V shed 5 bases and J 10 bases; nucleotides not matched to a gene: 11. Germline-derived CDR1 and CDR2 are SGHNT and YENEEA. The sequencing used CD4+ or CD8+ T cells sorted from blood, collected in a trial of the OX40 agonist ivuxolimab. The J gene is TRBJ2-1, the V gene TRBV11-3, with 10 positions matching TRBD1. The TCR originated in an adult with an advanced solid tumor such as melanoma, head and neck, liver or kidney cancer. The CDR3 spells CASSPTLRGQGEQFF. The CDR3 DNA reads as TGTGCCAGCAGCCCAACGCTCAGGGGACAGGGGGAGCAGTTCTTC. Using reference TRBV11-3 and TRBJ2-1 for the parts outside the CDR3, the full variable domain is EAGVVQSPRYKIIEKKQPVAFWCNPISGHNTLYWYLQNLGQGPELLIRYENEEAVDDSQLPKDRFSAERLKGVDSTLKIQPAELGDSAVYLCASSPTLRGQGEQFFGPGTRLTVL.